This T cell receptor beta chain came from a study of T-cell memory formation after mild COVID-19. Study outcomes and limitations: Contracting CD4+ clones lay largely in CM and EM, with CD8+ ones residing in EMRA.

Germline V gene data show CDR1 as SQVTM and CDR2 as ANQGSEA. The CDR3 has 12 amino acids. The V end lost 3 bases, the J end lost 4 bases, and 6 bases lay between the germline ends. TCRalpha and TCRbeta libraries used 5'RACE with constant-segment primers and UMIs. TCRdb re-derived calls from the 5' RACE reads in MiXCR, one entry per CDR3 protein. The sample includes 35,000 to 45,000 distinct CDR3 sequences, 6% to 9.5% of them seen just once. This clonotype was detected a few times. The antigen is unknown. This chain connects TRBV29-1 to TRBJ1-4, with unresolved D. The receptor's source is a man in his late teens or twenties who had mild COVID-19 (a few samples of this study predate the infection). Cell type and time point are not known. Sequencing was done on a sample of PBMCs or a T cell subset sorted from them (not recorded which). The DNA of the CDR3 is TGCAGCGTTGAGAGGGTTAATGAAAAACTGTTTTTT. Translating it yields CSVERVNEKLFF.